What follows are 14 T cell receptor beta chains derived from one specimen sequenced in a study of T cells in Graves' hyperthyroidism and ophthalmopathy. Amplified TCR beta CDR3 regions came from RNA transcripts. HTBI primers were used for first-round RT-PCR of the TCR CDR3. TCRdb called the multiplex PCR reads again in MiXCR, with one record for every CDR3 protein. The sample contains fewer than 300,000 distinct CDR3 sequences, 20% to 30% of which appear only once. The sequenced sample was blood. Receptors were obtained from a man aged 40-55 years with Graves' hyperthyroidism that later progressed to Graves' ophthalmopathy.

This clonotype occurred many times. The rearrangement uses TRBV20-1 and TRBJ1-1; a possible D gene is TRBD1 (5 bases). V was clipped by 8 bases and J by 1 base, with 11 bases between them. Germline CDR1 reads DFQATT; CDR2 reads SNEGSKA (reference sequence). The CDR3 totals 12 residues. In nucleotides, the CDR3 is TGCAGTACTAACCAGGGGAACACTGAAGCTTTCTTT. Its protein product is CSTNQGNTEAFF.

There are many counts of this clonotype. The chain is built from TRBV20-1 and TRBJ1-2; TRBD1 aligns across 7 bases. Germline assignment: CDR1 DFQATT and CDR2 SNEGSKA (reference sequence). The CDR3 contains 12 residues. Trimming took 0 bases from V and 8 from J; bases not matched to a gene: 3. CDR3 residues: CSARDTGVGYTF. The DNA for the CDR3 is TGCAGTGCTAGAGATACAGGGGTCGGCTACACCTTC.

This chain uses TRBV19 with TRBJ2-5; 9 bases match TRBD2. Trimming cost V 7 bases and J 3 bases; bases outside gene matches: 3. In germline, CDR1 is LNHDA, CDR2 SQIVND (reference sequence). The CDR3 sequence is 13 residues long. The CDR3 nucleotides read TGTGCCAGTACCGTAGCGGGAGAAGAGACCCAGTACTTC. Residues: CASTVAGEETQYF.

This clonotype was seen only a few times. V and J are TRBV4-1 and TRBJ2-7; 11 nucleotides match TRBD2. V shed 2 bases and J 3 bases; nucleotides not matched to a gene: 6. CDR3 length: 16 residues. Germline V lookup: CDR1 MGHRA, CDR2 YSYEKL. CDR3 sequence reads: CASSQSAGTSGYEQYF. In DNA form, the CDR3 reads TGCGCCAGCAGCCAAAGTGCCGGGACTAGCGGCTACGAGCAGTACTTC.

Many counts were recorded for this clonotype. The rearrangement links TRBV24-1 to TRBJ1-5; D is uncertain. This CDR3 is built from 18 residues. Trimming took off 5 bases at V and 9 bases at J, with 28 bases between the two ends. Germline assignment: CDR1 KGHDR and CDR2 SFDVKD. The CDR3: CATSAPFDGEGSVWPQHF. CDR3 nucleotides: TGTGCCACCAGTGCCCCCTTTGATGGGGAGGGCAGTGTGTGGCCCCAGCATTTT.

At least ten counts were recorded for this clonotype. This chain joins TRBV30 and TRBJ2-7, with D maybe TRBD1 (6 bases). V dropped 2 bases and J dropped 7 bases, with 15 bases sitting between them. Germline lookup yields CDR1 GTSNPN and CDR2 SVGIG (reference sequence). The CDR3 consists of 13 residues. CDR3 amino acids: CAWSTAGAREQYF. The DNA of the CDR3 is TGTGCCTGGAGTACGGCAGGGGCAAGGGAGCAGTACTTC.

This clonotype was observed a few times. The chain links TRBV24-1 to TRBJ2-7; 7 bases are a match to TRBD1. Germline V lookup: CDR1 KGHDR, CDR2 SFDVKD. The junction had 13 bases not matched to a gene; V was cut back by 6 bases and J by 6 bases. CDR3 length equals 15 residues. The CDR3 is CATSPSGTELTEQYF. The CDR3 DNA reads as TGTGCCACCAGTCCCTCGGGGACAGAACTAACCGAGCAGTACTTC.

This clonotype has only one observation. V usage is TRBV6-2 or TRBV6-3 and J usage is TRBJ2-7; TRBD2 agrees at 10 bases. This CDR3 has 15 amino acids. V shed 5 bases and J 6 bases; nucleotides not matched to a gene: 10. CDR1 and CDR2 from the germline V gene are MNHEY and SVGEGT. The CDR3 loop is CASSLLLAGVGEQYF. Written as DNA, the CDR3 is TGTGCCAGCAGTCTTCTGCTAGCGGGAGTTGGCGAGCAGTACTTC.

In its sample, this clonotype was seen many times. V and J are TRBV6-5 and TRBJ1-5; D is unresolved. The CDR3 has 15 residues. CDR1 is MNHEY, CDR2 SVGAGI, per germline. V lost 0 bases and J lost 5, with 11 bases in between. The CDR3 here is CASSYSSAVDQPQHF. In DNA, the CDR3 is TGTGCCAGCAGTTACTCGAGCGCGGTCGATCAGCCCCAGCATTTT.

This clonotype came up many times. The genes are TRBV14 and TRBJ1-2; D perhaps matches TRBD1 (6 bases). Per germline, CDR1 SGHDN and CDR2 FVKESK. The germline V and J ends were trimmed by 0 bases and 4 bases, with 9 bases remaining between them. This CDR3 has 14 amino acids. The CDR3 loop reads CASSQEHRVYGYTF. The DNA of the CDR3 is TGTGCCAGCAGCCAAGAACACAGGGTCTATGGCTACACCTTC.

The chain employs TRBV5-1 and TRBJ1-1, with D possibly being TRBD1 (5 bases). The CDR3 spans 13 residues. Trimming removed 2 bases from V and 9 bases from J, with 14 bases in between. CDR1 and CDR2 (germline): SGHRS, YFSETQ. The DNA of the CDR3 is TGCGCCAGCAGCTTAGGGGAGGTAACAAAAGCTTTCTTT. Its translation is CASSLGEVTKAFF.

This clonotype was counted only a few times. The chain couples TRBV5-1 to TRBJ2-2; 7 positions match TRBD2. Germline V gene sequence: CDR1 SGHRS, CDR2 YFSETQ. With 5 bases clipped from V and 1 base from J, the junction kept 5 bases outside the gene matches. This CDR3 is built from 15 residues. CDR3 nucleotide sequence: TGCGCCAGCAGAGGGAGCGGGAAGAACACCGGGGAGCTGTTTTTT. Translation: CASRGSGKNTGELFF.

The CDR3 coding sequence is TGTGCCAAGAGCCGGGACGGCACCGGGGAGCTGTTTTTT. Translated: CAKSRDGTGELFF. The chain carries TRBV11-1 and TRBJ2-2; TRBD1 or TRBD2 may be the D gene (5 bases each). Trimming left V 10 bases short and J 4 bases short, with 13 bases between. The CDR3 spans 13 residues. Looked up from germline, CDR1 is SGHAT and CDR2 is FQDESV (reference sequence).

In nucleotides, the CDR3 is TGTGCCAGCAGCCTCCGGGACAGGACGATGAACACTGAAGCTTTCTTT. Amino acid sequence: CASSLRDRTMNTEAFF. This chain connects TRBV6-2 or TRBV6-3 to TRBJ1-1; the match to TRBD1 covers 8 bases. The CDR3 covers 16 residues. V lost 6 bases, J lost 0 bases, and 9 bases stayed unmatched. CDR1 and CDR2 (germline): MNHEY, SVGEGT.